These 29 T cell receptor beta chains came from one sample sequenced in a study of post-analysis software for immune sequencing data. Study results and limitations: Patients showed TRBV5-6, TRBV5-1 and TRBV20-1 among roughly 5 TRBV segments more frequent than in controls.

These TCRs' antigens remain unknown. Built from TCR beta cDNA, the libraries had unique molecular identifiers in them. TCRdb re-derived calls from the PCR reads in MiXCR, one entry per CDR3 protein. Counted here are about 800,000 distinct CDR3 sequences, just under 30% occurring once; the ten biggest clones make up approximately 0.55%. Sequences were obtained from blood. The receptors come from a girl between 5 and 17 years old with multiple sclerosis.

The chain is built from TRBV7-9 and TRBJ1-2; TRBD1 agrees at 7 bases. After removal of 6 bases from V and 5 bases from J, the junction contained 9 bases not matched to a gene. Germline CDR1 is SEHNR and CDR2 is FQNEAQ (reference sequence). There are 14 residues in the CDR3. The CDR3 is CASRPPGQNYGYTF. The CDR3 DNA sequence: TGTGCCAGCAGACCTCCGGGACAGAATTATGGCTACACCTTC.

This clonotype was seen once. This may come from a read error, since a much larger clone is one base off. The chain combines TRBV7-9 with TRBJ2-5; D not resolved. Germline CDR1 SEHNR, CDR2 FQNEAQ (reference sequence). The V end lost 5 bases, the J end lost 2 bases, and 12 bases lay between the germline ends. The CDR3 runs to 14 residues. CDR3 in DNA: TGTGCCAGCAGCCCCCGACACGGACAAGAGACCCAGTACTTC. Its protein product is CASSPRHGQETQYF.

With respect to this clonotype: A much bigger clone sits one base away, suggesting this may be a read error. The V call is TRBV10-3, the J call TRBJ2-1; D is unclear. The J call is uncertain, as TRBJ2-7 better fits the DNA end. The germline V gene has CDR1 ENHRY and CDR2 SYGVKD. The CDR3 has 15 amino acids. CDR3 sequence reads: CAIRTSTETYNEQYF. The CDR3 bases are TGTGCCATCAGGACATCCACCGAGACATACAATGAGCAGTACTTC.

This clonotype was seen more than once but under ten times. The V call is TRBV28, the J call TRBJ2-7, with D perhaps matching TRBD1 or TRBD2 (6 bases each). CDR3 length: 13 amino acids. V lost 10 bases to trimming and J lost 2 bases, with 15 bases between them. Germline CDR1 is MDHEN and CDR2 is SYDVKM. The CDR3 reads CATRGRGTYEQYF. The CDR3 bases are TGTGCCACCCGGGGGCGCGGGACCTACGAGCAGTACTTC. The full variable domain, its missing parts supplied by reference TRBV28 and TRBJ2-7, is DVKVTQSSRYLVKRTGEKVFLECVQDMDHENMFWYRQDPGLGLRLIYFSYDVKMKEKGDIPEGYSVSREKKERFSLILESASTNQTSMYLCATRGRGTYEQYFGPGTRLTVT.

This clonotype was counted between two and nine times. CDR3 residues: CSVEVGRDASYEQYF. In nucleotides, the CDR3 is TGCAGCGTTGAAGTCGGGAGGGACGCCTCCTACGAGCAGTACTTC. The chain links TRBV29-1 to TRBJ2-7; 8 bases line up with TRBD2. The length of the CDR3 is 15 residues. Per the germline V gene, CDR1 is SQVTM and CDR2 is ANQGSEA. Germline trimming cut 1 base from V and 0 bases from J; bases unmatched to any gene: 5.

This clonotype came up once. The germline gene is not matched at one end of the junction; a read error may be the cause. CDR3 residues: CASSVGGTSETRYF. CDR3 bases: TGTGCCAGCAGCGTAGGAGGGACCAGTGAGACCCGGTACTTC. The V and J genes are TRBV9 and TRBJ2-5; either TRBD1 or TRBD2 may supply D (5 bases each). Looked up from germline, CDR1 is SGDLS and CDR2 is YYNGEE. The CDR3 is 14 residues long.

This clonotype was observed a handful of times. This chain links TRBV20-1 with TRBJ2-1, with D possibly being TRBD2 (8 bases). Germline CDR1 reads DFQATT; CDR2 reads SNEGSKA (reference sequence). CDR3 length: 14 residues. V shed 6 bases and J shed 8 bases, with 20 bases lying between them. The chain's CDR3 is CSAPGRGPAYEQFF. CDR3 coding DNA: TGCAGTGCCCCCGGGAGGGGGCCGGCTTATGAGCAGTTCTTC.

The rearrangement joins TRBV29-1 to TRBJ2-4, with 8 bases lining up with TRBD1. TRBJ2-7 matches the DNA end more closely, so the J call is doubtful. The CDR3 has 12 amino acids. Germline CDR1 is SQVTM and CDR2 is ANQGSEA. The CDR3 DNA sequence: TGCAGCGTTGGACAGGGGAGCCGCGAGCAGTACTTC. It codes for CSVGQGSREQYF.

Concerning this clonotype itself: One end of the junction does not line up with germline, which may come from a read error. The J gene is TRBJ1-2, the V gene TRBV7-2, with 8 bases fitting TRBD1. This CDR3 spans 15 amino acids. Germline V lookup: CDR1 SGHTA, CDR2 FQGNSA. CDR3 residues: CASSFTGQVETGYIF. In DNA form, the CDR3 reads TGTGCCAGCAGCTTCACGGGACAGGTGGAGACTGGCTACATCTTC.

The genes are TRBV5-1 and TRBJ2-5, with D perhaps given as TRBD1 or TRBD2 (5 bases each). Between the trimmed V and J ends, which lost 6 bases and 3 bases, there was a span of 21 bases. The V gene's germline CDR1 is SGHRS and CDR2 YFSETQ. This CDR3 spans 16 amino acids. Written as DNA, the CDR3 is TGCGCCAGCAATCCAAGACCGGGACGGAGTAAAGAGACCCAGTACTTC. Its protein product is CASNPRPGRSKETQYF.

The CDR3 bases are TGTGCCAGTAGTGCGAGCGGGAGGGGTGAGCAGTTCTTC. This gives the protein CASSASGRGEQFF. This chain uses TRBV19 with TRBJ2-1; 10 positions match TRBD2. Germline-derived CDR1 and CDR2 are LNHDA and SQIVND (reference sequence). V gave up 5 bases and J gave up 9 bases; unmatched junction bases: 4. This CDR3 region has 13 residues.

CDR3 amino acids: CSARGTSGRPYNEQFF. CDR3 DNA: TGCAGTGCTAGAGGGACTAGCGGGAGACCGTACAATGAGCAGTTCTTC. The chain joins TRBV20-1 to TRBJ2-1; TRBD2 agrees at 13 bases. This CDR3 is built from 16 residues. With 1 base clipped from V and 4 bases from J, the junction kept 4 bases outside the gene matches. The germline gives CDR1 DFQATT, CDR2 SNEGSKA (reference sequence).

This clonotype was picked up a small number of times. The chain links TRBV29-1 to TRBJ1-1; the D is unclear. Germline assignment: CDR1 SQVTM and CDR2 ANQGSEA. V was clipped by 3 bases and J by 7 bases, with 9 bases between them. The CDR3 extends over 11 amino acids. The CDR3 loop reads CSVDRGSEAFF. Written as DNA, the CDR3 is TGCAGCGTTGATCGAGGGAGTGAAGCTTTCTTT. Full variable domain (rest looked up from reference TRBV29-1 and TRBJ1-1): SAVISQKPSRDICQRGTSLTIQCQVDSQVTMMFWYRQQPGQSLTLIATANQGSEATYESGFVIDKFPISRPNLTFSTLTVSNMSPEDSSIYLCSVDRGSEAFFGQGTRLTVV.

The gene calls are TRBV5-1 and TRBJ2-2, with 8 bases that match TRBD2. Unmatched junction bases numbered 8, after V lost 4 bases and J lost 6 bases. The CDR3 is 15 amino acids. The germline V gene encodes CDR1 SGHRS and CDR2 YFSETQ. As DNA, the CDR3 is TGCGCCAGCAGCCCCCGGGAGGGCTGGTCCGGGGAGCTGTTTTTT. Translated, it gives CASSPREGWSGELFF.

This clonotype was recorded many times. The chain carries TRBV5-1 and TRBJ2-5; D is ambiguous. CDR1 and CDR2 (germline): SGHRS, YFSETQ. CDR3 length: 14 amino acids. With 0 bases removed from V and 2 bases from J, the gap between germline ends came to 8 bases. The CDR3 region is CASSLAVVQETQYF. CDR3 in DNA: TGCGCCAGCAGCTTGGCGGTAGTGCAAGAGACCCAGTACTTC.

The CDR3 loop is CSARGQGSRQPQHF. The DNA for the CDR3 is TGCAGTGCTAGAGGGCAGGGATCTCGTCAGCCCCAGCATTTT. This sequence joins TRBV20-1 and TRBJ1-5; the D gene is possibly TRBD1 (5 bases). V shed 1 base and J shed 6 bases, with 13 bases lying between them. The CDR3 runs 14 residues. Germline lookup yields CDR1 DFQATT and CDR2 SNEGSKA (reference sequence).

This sequence joins TRBV7-2 and TRBJ2-5, with TRBD2 identical over 10 bases. The CDR3 is made up of 16 amino acids. Germline trimming cut 5 bases from V and 5 bases from J; bases unmatched to any gene: 11. Per the germline V gene, CDR1 is SGHTA and CDR2 is FQGNSA. The CDR3 here is CASSQLLAGSWETQYF. The CDR3 nucleotides are TGTGCCAGCAGCCAACTACTAGCGGGATCATGGGAGACCCAGTACTTC.

The rearrangement uses TRBV4-3 and TRBJ2-7, with TRBD2 as a possible D gene (6 bases). There are 16 residues in the CDR3. The germline V gene has CDR1 LGHNA and CDR2 YSLEER. V was pared by 0 bases and J by 2 bases, with 14 bases between. The CDR3 region is CASSQEWRGPAYEQYF. CDR3 DNA sequence: TGCGCCAGCAGCCAAGAATGGAGGGGACCAGCCTACGAGCAGTACTTC.

This clonotype was picked up a small number of times. The chain has TRBV7-8 and TRBJ2-7; D remains ambiguous. Germline assignment: CDR1 SGHVS and CDR2 FQNEAQ. The V and J ends lost 0 bases and 3 bases respectively, with 9 bases between them. The CDR3 totals 14 residues. The CDR3 is CASSLAANIYEQYF. In nucleotides, the CDR3 is TGTGCCAGCAGCTTAGCGGCGAACATCTACGAGCAGTACTTC.

The chain uses TRBV6-1 and TRBJ2-7; unclear D gene. The germline V gene encodes CDR1 MNHNS and CDR2 SASEGT. The CDR3 consists of 13 residues. V dropped 10 bases and J dropped 2 bases, with 15 bases sitting between them. CDR3 bases: TGTGCCACTTCAACCGACACCGCCTACGAGCAGTACTTC. Its translation: CATSTDTAYEQYF.

V is TRBV20-1 and J is TRBJ2-1, with D perhaps matching TRBD2 (5 bases). The CDR3 contains 17 residues. Trimming pared 7 bases from V and 9 bases from J, leaving 31 bases between. Germline CDR1 is DFQATT and CDR2 is SNEGSKA (reference sequence). DNA for the CDR3: TGCAGTGTTGGCGAGGTACTAGGCGGCGGGTGGCACGGTGAGCAGTTCTTC. Translated, it gives CSVGEVLGGGWHGEQFF.

CDR3 amino acids: CATGLAGGVPWGEQFF. The CDR3, as DNA: TGTGCCACGGGACTAGCGGGAGGTGTTCCTTGGGGTGAGCAGTTCTTC. This chain uses TRBV6-2 or TRBV6-3 with TRBJ2-1; TRBD2 matches at 15 bases. The CDR3 covers 16 residues. The V gene end was trimmed by 10 bases and the J gene end by 9 bases; junction bases not matched to a gene: 13. From germline, CDR1 is MNHEY and CDR2 SVGEGT.

V usage is TRBV10-3 and J usage is TRBJ2-1, with 14 bases identical to TRBD2. The CDR3 loop spans 18 amino acids. J gave up 9 bases and V 8 bases, and 18 bases lay outside the gene matches. Germline V gives CDR1 ENHRY, CDR2 SYGVKD. The CDR3 DNA reads as TGTGCCATCGGCCACCGGGACCCTGGGACTAGCGGGGGCAGTGAGCAGTTCTTC. Translated, it gives CAIGHRDPGTSGGSEQFF.

V gene TRBV4-3 combines with J gene TRBJ2-7, with 8 bases identical to TRBD1. J lost 5 bases, V lost 4 bases, and 7 bases had no gene match. This CDR3 has 14 amino acids. The germline gives CDR1 LGHNA, CDR2 YSLEER. CDR3 region: CASSPRQGSHEQYF. The CDR3 DNA sequence: TGCGCCAGCAGCCCCCGACAGGGGAGTCACGAGCAGTACTTC.

This clonotype was seen more than once but under ten times. The chain has TRBV5-6 and TRBJ2-3, with 8 bases that match TRBD1. Germline-derived CDR1 and CDR2 are SGHDT and YYEEEE. CDR3 length: 15 residues. J lost 3 bases, V lost 4 bases, and 7 bases had no gene match. CDR3 nucleotides: TGTGCCAGCAGCCCAACGACAGGGGTAACAGATACGCAGTATTTT. This translates into CASSPTTGVTDTQYF.

There are a few counts of this clonotype. The chain recombines TRBV27 with TRBJ2-3; 9 bases are shared with TRBD2. V trimming: 6 bases; J trimming: 4 bases; junction bases outside the gene matches: 5. Germline V gene sequence: CDR1 MNHEY, CDR2 SMNVEV (reference sequence). CDR3 length equals 14 residues. This CDR3 reads CASRRGGEADTQYF. DNA of the CDR3: TGTGCCAGCAGGCGCGGGGGGGAGGCAGATACGCAGTATTTT.

J is TRBJ2-7 and V is TRBV5-1; TRBD2 agrees at 10 bases. Germline CDR1 is SGHRS and CDR2 is YFSETQ. The CDR3 is made up of 15 amino acids. After removal of 2 bases from V and 2 bases from J, the junction contained 4 bases not matched to a gene. CDR3 amino acids: CASSFLAGEAYEQYF. In DNA, the CDR3 is TGCGCCAGCAGCTTCCTAGCGGGGGAGGCCTACGAGCAGTACTTC.

V is TRBV2 and J is TRBJ2-1; D may be TRBD1 or TRBD2 (5 bases each). From germline, CDR1 is SNHLY and CDR2 FYNNEI. The CDR3 is 15 amino acids. V lost 1 base to trimming and J lost 3 bases, with 10 bases between them. In DNA, the CDR3 is TGTGCCAGCAGTGAAGTTGGGGGAAACTACAATGAGCAGTTCTTC. It translates to CASSEVGGNYNEQFF.

This sequence joins TRBV29-1 and TRBJ2-3; D possibly corresponds to TRBD2 (6 bases). The V and J ends lost 2 bases and 1 base respectively, with 10 bases between them. There are 14 residues in the CDR3. Germline lookup yields CDR1 SQVTM and CDR2 ANQGSEA. The CDR3 spells CSVEPGLGTDTQYF. The DNA for the CDR3 is TGCAGCGTTGAACCGGGACTGGGCACAGATACGCAGTATTTT.